This T cell receptor (beta chain) was captured by sequencing in a study of blood T cell repertoires in COVID-19. CDR1 is MNHEY and CDR2 is SVGAGI in the germline V gene. This CDR3 spans 15 amino acids. V dropped 0 bases and J dropped 4 bases, with 9 bases sitting between them. Here immunoSEQ multiplex PCR was the method, and the copy in TCRdb shows in-frame clones only, minus some. The sample lists about 200,000 clones; approximately 90% were seen once. Specimen: peripheral blood. This TCR came from a man in his forties or fifties with acute or convalescent COVID-19. V is TRBV6-5 and J is TRBJ1-4, with no clear D. CDR3 bases: TGTGCCAGCAGTTACTCTCAGGATTTTAATGAAAAACTGTTTTTT. Amino acids: CASSYSQDFNEKLFF.